The clone carrying this TCR beta chain showed up just once. The antigen is not known. Profiled with immunoSEQ multiplex PCR; TCRdb holds only in-frame clones, not every one. Of approximately 22,000 clones listed, 75% to 85% are singletons. This record belongs to a study of OX40 agonist ivuxolimab in advanced cancers. Germline CDR1 KGHSH, CDR2 LQKENI. Trimming took 2 bases from V and 2 from J; bases not matched to a gene: 2. This CDR3 contains 16 residues. Study-wide results and caveats: The antigens recognized by the expanded peripheral T cells, that is their antigen specificity, were not determined.

The rearrangement uses TRBV18 and TRBJ2-2, with 10 positions matching TRBD1. The origin of this receptor is an adult with an advanced solid tumor such as melanoma, head and neck, liver or kidney cancer. The source material was CD4+ or CD8+ T cells sorted from blood, sampled in a trial of the OX40 agonist ivuxolimab. CDR3 sequence: CASSPRTGGNTGELFF. The CDR3, as DNA: TGTGCCAGCTCACCAAGGACAGGGGGTAACACCGGGGAGCTGTTTTTT.